This T cell receptor (beta chain) came from a study of cytomegalovirus exposure and HLA in healthy donors. The PCR used 60 Vbeta and 13 Jbeta primers. Data came from immunoSEQ multiplex PCR; TCRdb stores just in-frame clones and leaves some out. This sample has some 190,000 clones, with under 80% found just once. The V gene's germline CDR1 is GTSNPN and CDR2 SVGIG (reference sequence). The length of the CDR3 is 16 residues. J was trimmed by 0 bases and V by 0 bases; bases with no gene match: 2. J is TRBJ2-6 and V is TRBV30; 7 nucleotides align to TRBD1. The receptor was isolated from a man aged 25 to 40 in good health and CMV-seropositive. Sequencing was performed on PBMCs. CDR3 coding DNA: TGTGCCTGGAGTGTAAGGGGGCGCTCTGGGGCCAACGTCCTGACTTTC. Its translation: CAWSVRGRSGANVLTF.